This is a list of T cell receptor beta chains from one sample in a study of CD8+CD57+ T cells in acquired aplastic anemia. TCRdb re-called the reads through MiXCR, storing one row per CDR3 protein. The sample contains about 200,000 distinct CDR3 sequences, approximately 65% of which appear only once. Sequenced input: sorted CD4+, CD8+, or CD8+CD57+ T cells (not recorded which) from PBMCs. These receptors all stem from a human donor with aplastic anemia. Each CDR3 is given with its conserved first and last residue. A D gene is named only where the DNA matches it firmly.

TRBD2 TRBV7-9 16 CASGMRLAGALTTQYF
TRBD2 TRBV20-1 14 CSARAGGGYNEQFF
TRBD1 TRBV19 15 CASSIEPQGVKGYTF
NA TRBV6-5 16 CASSYFPPDTNTEAFF
TRBD1 TRBV20-1 15 CSARDRTNSGNTIYF
TRBD2 TRBV15 15 CATRDERGGRNEQFF
NA TRBV19 14 CASSIARGGQPQHF
NA TRBV6-2/TRBV6-3 12 CASGLGLDTQYF
NA TRBV4-1 14 CASSQDQRSKGQYF
NA TRBV7-6 15 CASSSRAPKSDEQYF
NA TRBV20-1 12 CSAVEENTEAFF
NA TRBV7-2 12 CASSARSTDYTF
NA TRBV10-3 12 CAIRDGSYEQYF
NA TRBV9 14 CASSPSGGKTEAFF
NA TRBV7-9 13 CASSLGDNYGYTF
NA TRBV29-1 12 CSVEERGDEQYF
TRBD2 TRBV20-1 17 CSARTSGGDHSTDTQYF
TRBD1 TRBV9 16 CASSLGVTGRDTEAFF
TRBD1 TRBV3-1 18 CASSQDAPWTGEKETQYF
NA TRBV2 11 CASRADRDWYF
NA TRBV7-8 13 CASSLVSGNIQYF
NA TRBV7-9 13 CASSLVEDGEQYF
NA TRBV9 14 CASSPTAANYGYTF
TRBD1 TRBV20-1 15 CSAPKSTTGRETQYF
NA TRBV5-6 14 CASSLAGGGTEAFF
TRBD1 TRBV20-1 15 CSASGQGAINYGYTF
NA TRBV5-6 17 CASSLAPGPHSNQPQHF
TRBD1 TRBV5-8 15 CASRERTGEGLGYTF
NA TRBV6-6 11 CASRMTGEQYF
NA TRBV9 14 CASSVGQNNEKLFF
NA TRBV4-1 18 CASSFGAADLSRYYGYTF
NA TRBV29-1 15 CSVVGNRVAFSEAFF
NA TRBV30 13 CAWSVWANTEAFF
NA TRBV7-6 14 CASSLAQGFGELFF
NA TRBV10-3 14 CAISDSYSNQPQHF
NA TRBV19 14 CASSIGGFGNEQFF
NA TRBV7-4 15 CASSLDGVSYNEQFF
NA TRBV5-1 12 CASSSWDRELFF
TRBD2 TRBV5-1 15 CASSPLAGSYNEQFF
TRBD2 TRBV24-1 16 CATSGVAGVGYNEQFF
TRBD1 TRBV10-3 15 CAISESSTGGTEAFF
TRBD2 TRBV6-5 16 CASSYGSPGGPKTQYF
TRBD2 TRBV12-3/TRBV12-4 14 CASSFSGGAYEQFF
NA TRBV10-3 15 CAISGVGNSNQPQHF
NA TRBV29-1 10 CSAVVDEAFF
NA TRBV5-6 13 CASRKRPIETQYF
TRBD1 TRBV9 15 CASSSRTGGHEKLFF
NA TRBV20-1 13 CSAKETYNSPLHF
NA TRBV7-2 12 CASSLPGVEQYF
TRBD1 TRBV4-2 14 CASSRRTGGTEAFF
TRBD2 TRBV29-1 13 CSAGLAGDYEQYF